This T cell receptor (beta chain) emerged from a study of cytomegalovirus exposure and HLA in healthy donors (TCRdb year 2017). About the full investigation: An earlier analysis of under 600 of the donors reported more than 250 Gb of sequence data and approximately 110 million unique TCR beta sequences from 150 million to 200 million T cells. An early release that covered about 640 HLA-typed donors contained approximately 300 gigabases of sequencing data and approximately 85 million unique TCR sequences. The genetic ancestry cluster associated with self-reported Caucasian donors included over 80% of the roughly 400 genotyped donors. The study aimed to test whether cataloging public T cell receptors could reveal signatures of past pathogen exposure. Using immunosequencing, the study profiled T cell repertoires from 500 to 800 subjects and related those repertoires to cytomegalovirus serostatus. Along with the roughly 610-subject first cohort, a separate validation cohort of around 120 different subjects was used. To predict cytomegalovirus infection status, the study brought together high-throughput TCR immunosequencing, statistical association of individual TCRs with disease status, and machine learning. A later analysis re-analyzed previously published TCR beta repertoires from roughly 630 donors and added high-resolution HLA genotyping to study TCR occurrence patterns. Rather than drawing on any new phenotypic data, the later analysis identified candidate immune exposures from TCR beta sequences and the way those sequences occurred across donors. In an earlier analysis of roughly 580 of the donors, high-throughput TCR beta sequencing was used to judge whether each TCR beta V gene segment behaved as functional or pseudogenic. Alongside the repertoire data, information on donor age, sex, ethnicity and CMV serostatus was compiled. A later genetic analysis took genome-wide SNP genotypes for about 65% of the 666 donors and used that subset as a discovery cohort. All discovery cohort repertoires had been generated using a single sequencing platform. HLA typing included class I and class II loci at four-digit resolution. The number of donors typed differed by locus, with 629-630 for A, B, C, DRB1 and DQB1, roughly 520 for DQA1, 600 to 610 for DPA1, and around 430 for DPB1. Four or five DR-DQ haplotypes were handled as single units for association and clustering because linkage in the cohort was strong. Across 300 to 400 genotyped donors of the cohort, an average of approximately 220,000 unique TCR beta nucleotide sequences per donor were sequenced, and around 20% of those sequences were non-productive. Overall results and qualifications from the work: In a later analysis, several top co-occurrence clusters were reported to appear linked to parvovirus B19, influenza, CMV and Epstein-Barr virus. A later analysis found that TCR association rates varied across HLA loci, with DRB1 alleles showing the most associated TCRs and HLA-C alleles the fewest. A few of the identified cytomegalovirus-associated TCR beta chains were confirmed in vitro to be specific for cytomegalovirus antigens. When HLA alleles, especially DR and DQ, strongly co-occurred, TCR associations were difficult to assign to individual alleles. Compared with equally common non-associated chains, HLA-associated TCR beta chains in a later analysis were more clonally expanded and had lower generation probabilities. The 87-base-pair reads could not distinguish some IMGT-functional V segments, including TRBV6-2 and TRBV6-3, so those segments were excluded. Cytomegalovirus status was reported to be diagnosed by the classifier with high specificity and sensitivity in both the original and validation cohorts. Presence/absence analyses assumed roughly uniform sequencing depth across donors, an assumption that may not hold. In a later analysis, 15,000 to 20,000 TCR beta sequences were associated with specific HLA alleles at a false discovery rate of 0.05. Across donors, most TCR sequences were observed very rarely, whereas some public TCRs were present in many individuals. Immune exposure information for the cohort was limited to CMV serostatus. In a later genetic analysis, a missense DCLRE1C variant was associated with V-gene and J-gene trimming of TCR beta chains, and the association was replicated in an independent cohort. According to the authors, the approach could potentially be generalized to other disease states and immunological phenotypes. A later analysis found that most CMV-associated TCR beta chains appeared HLA-restricted, with HLA associations seemingly driven largely by CMV exposure. Because HLA typing was unavailable for some donors at each locus, only the typed subset was used in association tests. In an earlier analysis of about 600 of the donors, most TCR beta V segments appeared in productive rearrangements about 87% or about 30% of the time, broadly matching IMGT annotations. Linkage disequilibrium might explain the correlated functional status among segregating V segments, but an unknown experimental factor could not be excluded. Compared with the roughly 600-donor mean, donors in an Asian-associated ancestry cluster had fewer N-insertions in productive TCRs, according to a later genetic analysis. A total of roughly 160 TCR beta chains were listed by the study as associated with cytomegalovirus. Because counts were too low, 15 or so rarely observed V segments, including chromosome 9 orphons, were excluded from the earlier analysis of 587 of the donors. The cohort was sequenced for TCR beta chains only, and without alpha or paired-chain data the features that could be detected were limited. A further reported finding was that TCR beta sequences accurately predicted the HLA-A and HLA-B alleles for most subjects in the first cohort. A cluster of highly shared sequence variants was judged likely to be a technical artifact of the sequencing pipeline.

The CDR3 has 13 amino acids, counting the end cysteine and phenylalanine. The DNA shown is the 39-base CDR3, in frame from base 1. V loses 3 bases, J loses 8 bases, and the germline ends lie 10 bases apart. CDR1 and CDR2, per the germline V gene, are ENHRY and SYGVKD. About this clone itself: The clone's antigen remains unknown. Within one base of it there is no much larger clone, and no base qualities were kept.

The cohort comprised 550 to 700 healthy bone marrow donors. At the time of sampling, all cohort members were nominally healthy, though unrecorded immune exposures were likely present. The donor was CMV seronegative and was included in the group of about 400 seronegative cohort members. A peripheral blood sample was provided by each donor, and peripheral blood mononuclear cells were used for TCR beta sequencing. Genomic DNA extraction from the blood cell samples was performed with the Qiagen DNeasy Blood Extraction Kit. Receptor libraries were prepared by the immunoSEQ multiplex PCR assay. A mixture of 60 forward primers for TCR Vbeta segments and 13 reverse primers for TCR Jbeta segments was used in the multiplex PCR. The CDR3 region of rearranged TCR beta genes was amplified from genomic DNA with a multiplex PCR assay. The Illumina HiSeq System was used to sequence the amplified TCR beta libraries as 87-base-pair reads. As for how the authors treated the data: A later analysis tallied 75 million to 85 million unique TCR beta chains across the 660 or so repertoires, and 10 million to 11 million of those chains were shared by two or more donors. To remove PCR and sequencing errors, raw reads were error-corrected and collapsed into unique sequences using a nearest-neighbor algorithm that merged closely related sequences. To assign V, D and J gene segments, CDR3 sequences were aligned to IMGT reference sequences. For a sequence to be retained, a match of at least six nucleotides was required to both a V gene segment and a J gene segment. Rearrangements were classified as productive when the CDR3 lacked stop codons and remained in frame with V and J, and all other rearrangements were classified as non-productive. Following IMGT convention, CDR3 was defined as the stretch from the second conserved V-encoded cysteine up to the conserved J-encoded phenylalanine. The earlier analysis of about 570 of the donors excluded any sequence lacking an unambiguous match to a single V gene segment. An earlier analysis of a few hundred of the donors classified V segments as functional when productive rearrangements were above 56.7% and as segregating when the standard deviation between donors was above 5%. A statistical classification framework was developed to diagnose cytomegalovirus status using the catalog of TCR beta chain sequences. A later analysis assigned V and J genes by comparing TCR nucleotide sequences with IMGT/GENE-DB human TR gene sequences. A later analysis assigned CDR3 sequences and most-parsimonious VDJ recombination scenarios with the TCRdist pipeline. A later analysis defined each TCR beta chain by its CDR3 amino acid sequence plus V-gene family, and excluded reads lacking a unique V-gene family. A later analysis removed roughly 590 highly shared, low-generation-probability nucleotide sequences to deal with suspected cross-contamination and a sequencing artifact. In a later analysis, a clonal expansion index for each public chain was calculated from normalized within-repertoire ranks of inferred template counts. In a later analysis, generation probabilities were computed using a VDJ recombination model fitted to out-of-frame rearrangements, and the results were checked against IGoR. Hypergeometric tests were used in a later analysis to score TCR-TCR, TCR-HLA and TCR-CMV co-occurrence, with a repertoire-size bias correction applied to the TCR pairs. A later analysis estimated false discovery rates by permuting HLA or CMV assignments 20 times. A later analysis grouped co-occurring TCRs with DBSCAN, adding TCRdist sequence similarity when clustering within HLA-allele-positive subsets. For co-occurrence clustering, repertoires with fewer than 30,000 or more than 120,000 public chains were excluded, along with five or six repertoires with anomalous nucleotide sharing. TCRdb obtained this table from immuneACCESS and retained in-frame rearrangements with V and J assigned. These tables miss some clones; where compared with another copy, unresolved V genes account for less than half of the shortfall, and the remainder is unexplained. V and J calls and clone size are those listed in that table; D and trimming were worked out from the DNA. The sample table shows around 100,000 clones, and around 74% are seen once. In total, the top ten clones hold 1.5% to 2% of the sample.

The receptor was isolated from a woman aged 40 to 50 in good health and CMV-seronegative. The sample was PBMCs. The V and J genes are TRBV10-3 and TRBJ1-4, with TRBD1 tentatively as D gene (5 bases match). The DNA reads as follows: TGTGCCATCAGTGAATCAGGGATCGAAAAACTGTTTTTT. It translates to CAISESGIEKLFF.